The 20 T cell receptor beta chains listed next were all sequenced from one sample in a study of blood T cell repertoires in COVID-19. The table came from immunoSEQ multiplex PCR; TCRdb's copy has only in-frame clones and leaves some out. Of 150,000 or so clones in the sample, approximately 85% were seen once. The specimen sequenced was peripheral blood. These receptors were taken from a man aged 60 to 69 who had recovered from COVID-19.

V is TRBV16 and J is TRBJ1-2; 9 bases are a match to TRBD1. This CDR3 contains 15 residues. Germline trimming cut 1 base from V and 6 bases from J; bases unmatched to any gene: 6. CDR1 KGHSY and CDR2 FQNENV come from the germline V gene. DNA for the CDR3: TGTGCCAGCAGCCAATTAGGACAGGGGCGGAATGGCTACACCTTC. Protein: CASSQLGQGRNGYTF.

The chain has TRBV5-8 and TRBJ2-7, with 14 bases matching TRBD2. Looked up from germline, CDR1 is SGHTS and CDR2 is YDEGEE. This CDR3 contains 17 residues. Unmatched junction bases numbered 10, after V lost 4 bases and J lost 4 bases. The CDR3 is CASSPGTSGGRGYEQYF. The CDR3 region has the DNA TGTGCCAGCAGCCCCGGGACTAGCGGGGGCCGAGGGTACGAGCAGTACTTC.

The CDR3 region has the DNA TGTGCCAGCAGCTTAGAGGAAGGGGGCGTCACTGAAGCTTTCTTT. As protein: CASSLEEGGVTEAFF. J is TRBJ1-1 and V is TRBV7-6, with TRBD1 matching over 7 bases. From germline, CDR1 is SGHVS and CDR2 FNYEAQ. CDR3 length: 15 residues. Trimming cost V 1 base and J 4 bases; bases outside gene matches: 6.

The rearrangement links TRBV20-1 to TRBJ2-3, with a possible D match to TRBD2 (5 bases). Per germline, CDR1 DFQATT and CDR2 SNEGSKA (reference sequence). CDR3 length: 10 amino acids. Trimming pared 6 bases from V and 5 bases from J, leaving 6 bases between. The CDR3 loop reads CSAREDTQYF. The CDR3, as DNA: TGCAGTGCCCGGGAAGATACGCAGTATTTT.

V and J are TRBV3-1 (or the pseudogene TRBV3-2) and TRBJ2-5; D perhaps matches TRBD2 (5 bases). The CDR3 spans 14 residues. The V and J ends lost 1 base and 7 bases respectively, with 13 bases between them. Germline V gene lookup returns CDR1 LGHDT and CDR2 YNNKEL (reference sequence). CDR3 protein: CASSQVTGSGTQYF. For the CDR3, the DNA is TGTGCCAGCAGCCAAGTTACGGGAAGCGGGACCCAGTACTTC.

The chain employs TRBV5-1 and TRBJ1-2; D gene uncertain. V lost 5 bases and J 3 bases, leaving 20 bases between the germline ends. Germline V lookup: CDR1 SGHRS, CDR2 YFSETQ. The CDR3 has 16 amino acids. In DNA, the CDR3 is TGCGCCAGCAGAAACCTGCACGGGGTCTTGGACTATGGCTACACCTTC. It translates to CASRNLHGVLDYGYTF.

This chain joins TRBV5-1 and TRBJ1-2; unclear D gene. This CDR3 is 14 amino acids long. The germline gives CDR1 SGHRS, CDR2 YFSETQ. V lost 4 bases and J 8 bases, leaving 18 bases between the germline ends. The CDR3 spells CASSAGDPDLGYTF. The CDR3 DNA reads as TGCGCCAGCAGCGCTGGAGACCCAGATCTCGGCTACACCTTC.

V and J are TRBV12-3 or TRBV12-4 and TRBJ1-1, with D unresolved. CDR3 size: 11 residues. Trimming pared 6 bases from V and 6 bases from J, leaving 8 bases between. Written as DNA, the CDR3 is TGTGCCAGCAGCATCGGGGCTGAAGCTTTCTTT. It codes for CASSIGAEAFF.

This clone was counted between two and nine times. The CDR3 loop reads CASSQRQGNNSPLHF. CDR3 nucleotides: TGCGCCAGCAGCCAACGACAGGGGAACAATTCACCCCTCCACTTT. The V gene is TRBV4-3, the J gene TRBJ1-6; 8 bases agree with TRBD1. This CDR3 has 15 amino acids. Germline V gene lookup returns CDR1 LGHNA and CDR2 YSLEER. Trimming at V came to 2 bases and at J to 7 bases, leaving 4 bases not matched to a gene.

The chain links TRBV3-1 (or the pseudogene TRBV3-2) to TRBJ2-1; 13 bases match TRBD2. CDR3 length: 14 residues. Trimming at V came to 3 bases and at J to 7 bases, leaving 0 bases not matched to a gene. Germline CDR1 and CDR2: LGHDT and YNNKEL (reference sequence). Here the CDR3 reads CASSQTSGGNEQFF. CDR3 sequence (DNA): TGTGCCAGCAGCCAGACTAGCGGGGGGAATGAGCAGTTCTTC.

The chain links TRBV7-2 to TRBJ1-2; tentative D call: TRBD1 (5 bases). The V gene's germline CDR1 is SGHTA and CDR2 FQGNSA. Trimming left V 2 bases short and J 8 bases short, with 12 bases between. The CDR3 spans 13 residues. The chain's CDR3 is CASSLNMAGGYTF. In DNA, the CDR3 is TGTGCCAGCAGCTTAAATATGGCAGGGGGCTACACCTTC. The full variable domain, with the rest looked up from reference TRBV7-2 and TRBJ1-2, is GAGVSQSPSNKVTEKGKDVELRCDPISGHTALYWYRQSLGQGLEFLIYFQGNSAPDKSGLPSDRFSAERTGGSVSTLTIQRTQQEDSAVYLCASSLNMAGGYTFGSGTRLTVV.

The chain has TRBV6-2 or TRBV6-3 and TRBJ2-1; a possible D gene is TRBD1 (6 bases). V shed 2 bases and J shed 3 bases, with 11 bases lying between them. In germline, CDR1 is MNHEY, CDR2 SVGEGT. The CDR3 extends over 15 amino acids. This CDR3 is CASSYRDTDYNEQFF. The CDR3 DNA sequence: TGTGCCAGCAGTTACCGGGACACCGACTACAATGAGCAGTTCTTC.

This rearrangement joins TRBV6-5 to TRBJ2-2; 7 bases are shared with TRBD1. V lost 7 bases to trimming and J lost 3 bases; unmatched junction nucleotides: 2. Germline lookup yields CDR1 MNHEY and CDR2 SVGAGI. The CDR3 sequence is 13 residues long. The CDR3 spells CASKGADTGELFF. The CDR3 region has the DNA TGTGCCAGCAAGGGGGCGGACACCGGGGAGCTGTTTTTT.

J is TRBJ2-2 and V is TRBV5-1; TRBD2 matches 9 bases. V trimming: 6 bases; J trimming: 9 bases; junction bases outside the gene matches: 18. Germline V CDR1 and CDR2: SGHRS, YFSETQ. This CDR3 contains 17 residues. The CDR3 bases are TGCGCCAGCAACTCAGACCCCGGCGGGGGGGCCGACCGGGAGCTGTTTTTT. This gives the protein CASNSDPGGGADRELFF.

This clone was observed a few times. The V call is TRBV11-2, the J call TRBJ2-1; the match to TRBD2 covers 7 bases. V gave up 5 bases and J gave up 9 bases; unmatched junction bases: 13. CDR3 length: 15 amino acids. The V gene's germline CDR1 is SGHAT and CDR2 FQNNGV. This chain's CDR3 is CASSPLGRGNIEQFF. The CDR3 nucleotides are TGTGCCAGCAGCCCCCTCGGGCGGGGGAATATTGAGCAGTTCTTC.

The genes are TRBV4-3 and TRBJ1-2; 7 positions agree with TRBD1. Germline loops: CDR1 LGHNA, CDR2 YSLEER. The CDR3 extends over 15 amino acids. V dropped 0 bases and J dropped 4; count of bases not matched to a gene: 5. CDR3: CASSQDTGDSYGYTF. Written as DNA, the CDR3 is TGCGCCAGCAGCCAAGACACGGGGGACAGCTATGGCTACACCTTC.

J is TRBJ1-1 and V is TRBV6-5; D may be TRBD1 (5 bases). The ends were cut back, 0 bases at V and 5 bases at J, with 10 bases in the middle. Per the germline V gene, CDR1 is MNHEY and CDR2 is SVGAGI. The CDR3 runs 14 residues. In DNA form, the CDR3 reads TGTGCCAGCAGTTACTCGGGGGGACGGACTGAAGCTTTCTTT. This encodes CASSYSGGRTEAFF.

The chain employs TRBV15 and TRBJ1-1; 10 nucleotides match TRBD1. Germline loops: CDR1 LNHNV, CDR2 YYDKDF (reference sequence). Trimming took 0 bases from V and 6 from J; bases not matched to a gene: 16. The CDR3 has 19 residues. The CDR3: CATSRDRGQGPAPFPEAFF. The DNA for the CDR3 is TGTGCCACCAGCAGAGATAGGGGACAGGGGCCTGCTCCTTTTCCTGAAGCTTTCTTT.

The chain recombines TRBV20-1 with TRBJ1-1; 8 bases are a match to TRBD1. Trimming at V came to 6 bases and at J to 0 bases, leaving 21 bases not matched to a gene. This CDR3 spans 19 amino acids. The V gene's germline CDR1 is DFQATT and CDR2 SNEGSKA (reference sequence). The CDR3 here is CSASGQGRDLYIMNTEAFF. For the CDR3, the DNA is TGCAGTGCGAGTGGACAGGGTCGGGATTTGTATATTATGAACACTGAAGCTTTCTTT.

This chain uses TRBV4-1 with TRBJ2-2, with D unclear. Trimming removed 0 bases from V and 5 bases from J, with 10 bases in between. The CDR3 length is 15 residues. The germline CDR1 and CDR2 sequences are MGHRA and YSYEKL. The CDR3 sequence: CASSQDRGVTGELFF. As DNA, the CDR3 is TGCGCCAGCAGCCAAGATCGAGGTGTGACCGGGGAGCTGTTTTTT.